A single sample is the source of the 27 T cell receptor beta chains below, sequenced in a study of T cell responses to AZD1222 COVID-19 vaccine. Using immunoSEQ multiplex PCR, the repertoire was profiled, and TCRdb retains in-frame clones only, with some absent. This sample has roughly 110,000 clones; around nine tenths occur once, and the top ten carry about 6.8%. The sequencing here drew on peripheral blood, taken 28 days after the second AZD1222 dose. Receptor source: an adult who received the AZD1222 COVID-19 vaccine.

CDR3 sequence reads: CAISEGPQGIPTAEAFF. The CDR3 DNA is TGTGCCATCAGTGAGGGGCCACAGGGAATCCCAACCGCTGAAGCTTTCTTT. V and J are TRBV10-3 and TRBJ1-1; tentatively, D is TRBD1 (6 bases). V was trimmed by 2 bases and J by 6 bases, leaving 22 bases between them. This CDR3 is 17 amino acids long. Per germline, CDR1 ENHRY and CDR2 SYGVKD.

This rearrangement joins TRBV5-1 to TRBJ2-2, with D unresolved. This CDR3 has 14 amino acids. Germline CDR1 reads SGHRS; CDR2 reads YFSETQ. Trimming left V 5 bases short and J 1 base short, with 9 bases between. The CDR3 is CASRLPLNTGELFF. As DNA, the CDR3 is TGCGCCAGCAGACTTCCGTTGAACACCGGGGAGCTGTTTTTT.

In DNA, the CDR3 is TGTGCCTCCCCTGGGCTAGGCACAGATACGCAGTATTTT. Amino acids: CASPGLGTDTQYF. The rearrangement uses TRBV30 and TRBJ2-3; D gene unclear. The CDR3 is made up of 13 amino acids. Germline values: CDR1 GTSNPN, CDR2 SVGIG (reference sequence). The ends were cut back, 7 bases at V and 1 base at J, with 12 bases in the middle.

The rearrangement links TRBV2 to TRBJ2-1; TRBD2 aligns across 13 bases. Germline loops: CDR1 SNHLY, CDR2 FYNNEI. The CDR3 is 16 residues long. V lost 0 bases, J lost 6 bases, and 2 bases stayed unmatched. The CDR3 DNA reads TGTGCCAGCAGTGAAGCTAGACTAGCGGGGGGCAATGAGCAGTTCTTC. It yields the protein CASSEARLAGGNEQFF.

The V gene is TRBV12-3 or TRBV12-4, the J gene TRBJ1-1; D call uncertain. Trimming stripped 7 bases from V and 3 bases from J, with 9 bases between. The CDR3 runs to 12 residues. Here the CDR3 reads CASTSVDTEAFF. The CDR3 nucleotides read TGTGCCAGCACCTCCGTGGACACTGAAGCTTTCTTT.

There are a few counts of this clone. The gene calls are TRBV5-1 and TRBJ1-2, with a possible D match to TRBD1 (5 bases). This CDR3 has 14 residues. Per germline, CDR1 SGHRS and CDR2 YFSETQ. V was clipped by 0 bases and J by 8 bases, with 14 bases between them. The CDR3 region has the DNA TGCGCCAGCAGCTTGGCGGTCCCGGAGGGGGGCTACACCTTC. Residues: CASSLAVPEGGYTF.

The chain uses TRBV5-4 and TRBJ1-3; no clear D gene. CDR1 is SGHNT and CDR2 is YYREEE in the germline V gene (reference sequence). V gave up 4 bases and J gave up 0 bases, with 8 bases separating them. The CDR3 length is 14 residues. The CDR3 nucleotides read TGTGCCAGCAGCACTAGTTTCTCTGGAAACACCATATATTTT. Translation gives CASSTSFSGNTIYF.

This rearrangement joins TRBV6-5 to TRBJ2-7, with 9 bases matching TRBD1. Germline CDR1 MNHEY, CDR2 SVGAGI. V shed 2 bases, J shed 3 bases, and the junction held 5 bases outside the gene matches. The CDR3 totals 15 residues. For the CDR3, the DNA is TGTGCCAGCAGTTACGAGACAGGGGGAGACTACGAGCAGTACTTC. Encoded protein: CASSYETGGDYEQYF.

The chain is built from TRBV5-1 and TRBJ2-3; 7 bases fit TRBD1. The CDR3 covers 14 residues. The V gene's germline CDR1 is SGHRS and CDR2 YFSETQ. Losses at the gene ends were 4 bases for V and 3 bases for J; bases not matched to a gene: 5. The CDR3 sequence: CASSVTGWTDTQYF. The CDR3 DNA is TGCGCCAGCAGCGTGACAGGGTGGACAGATACGCAGTATTTT. Supplemented by reference TRBV5-1 and TRBJ2-3, the full variable domain reads KAGVTQTPRYLIKTRGQQVTLSCSPISGHRSVSWYQQTPGQGLQFLFEYFSETQRNKGNFPGRFSGRQFSNSRSEMNVSTLELGDSALYLCASSVTGWTDTQYFGPGTRLTVL.

The gene calls are TRBV19 and TRBJ1-5; no clear D gene. The V gene's germline CDR1 is LNHDA and CDR2 SQIVND (reference sequence). The CDR3 runs 15 residues. The V end was cut by 3 bases, the J end by 2 bases, with 11 bases between. Here the CDR3 reads CASSMIGVGNQPQHF. In DNA, the CDR3 is TGTGCCAGTAGTATGATAGGAGTGGGCAATCAGCCCCAGCATTTT. The full variable domain, with the rest looked up from reference TRBV19 and TRBJ1-5, is DGGITQSPKYLFRKEGQNVTLSCEQNLNHDAMYWYRQDPGQGLRLIYYSQIVNDFQKGDIAEGYSVSREKKESFPLTVTSAQKNPTAFYLCASSMIGVGNQPQHFGDGTRLSIL.

The chain is built from TRBV4-3 and TRBJ1-1; a possible D gene is TRBD1 (6 bases). Germline V gives CDR1 LGHNA, CDR2 YSLEER. Trimming removed 6 bases from V and 2 bases from J, with 22 bases in between. The CDR3 is 17 residues long. The CDR3 protein is CASSLDPRQESNTEAFF. The CDR3 bases are TGCGCCAGCAGTTTAGACCCTAGACAGGAGTCTAACACTGAAGCTTTCTTT.

The rearrangement links TRBV10-2 to TRBJ2-7, with 7 bases aligning to TRBD2. V lost 6 bases, J lost 0 bases, and 2 bases stayed unmatched. Germline V gene data show CDR1 as WSHSY and CDR2 as SAAADI. There are 13 residues in the CDR3. CDR3 loop: CASSWDYSYEQYF. For the CDR3, the DNA is TGCGCCAGCAGCTGGGACTACTCCTACGAGCAGTACTTC.

V gene TRBV30 combines with J gene TRBJ1-2; 8 bases align to TRBD1. Germline-derived CDR1 and CDR2 are GTSNPN and SVGIG (reference sequence). The trim removed 3 bases at V and 5 bases at J, leaving 8 bases unmatched. CDR3 length equals 14 residues. The CDR3, as DNA: TGTGCCTGGAGCGGACAGGGAGAATGGTATGGCTACACCTTC. Translating gives CAWSGQGEWYGYTF.

J is TRBJ2-5 and V is TRBV6-4; the D call may be TRBD1 or TRBD2 (6 bases each). The CDR3 totals 16 residues. V shed 5 bases and J shed 5 bases, with 21 bases lying between them. Per germline, CDR1 MRHNA and CDR2 SNTAGT. CDR3 DNA sequence: TGTGCCAGCAGTTGGGGGGCGTGGATGCAGATGGAGACCCAGTACTTC. Protein sequence: CASSWGAWMQMETQYF.

This clone was detected once. V is TRBV7-9 and J is TRBJ1-5; perhaps TRBD1 as D (5 bases). Germline CDR1 and CDR2: SEHNR and FQNEAQ (reference sequence). CDR3 size: 13 residues. Trimming took off 6 bases at V and 2 bases at J, with 8 bases between the two ends. Written as DNA, the CDR3 is TGTGCCAGCAGAGGGACGGGCAATCAGCCCCAGCATTTT. It specifies CASRGTGNQPQHF.

The V call is TRBV5-5, the J call TRBJ1-5; maybe TRBD1 (6 bases). This CDR3 is built from 13 residues. Trimming took 5 bases from V and 5 from J, leaving 11 bases between them. Germline CDR1 and CDR2: SGHKS and YYEKEE (reference sequence). CDR3 in DNA: TGTGCCAGCAGTACAGGGCTTGATCAGCCCCAGCATTTT. Amino acids: CASSTGLDQPQHF.

This chain joins TRBV18 and TRBJ1-5; no firm D call. V shed 2 bases and J shed 0 bases, with 8 bases lying between them. This CDR3 has 15 amino acids. Germline V gives CDR1 KGHSH, CDR2 LQKENI. CDR3: CASSPEILSNQPQHF. The CDR3 bases are TGTGCCAGCTCACCAGAAATCCTTAGCAATCAGCCCCAGCATTTT.

The rearrangement uses TRBV6-5 and TRBJ1-6, with TRBD1 as a possible D gene (6 bases). Germline values: CDR1 MNHEY, CDR2 SVGAGI. The CDR3 is 15 amino acids. Between the trimmed V and J ends, which lost 4 bases and 10 bases, there was a span of 17 bases. The CDR3 region has the DNA TGTGCCAGCAGTTCGACTGACAGGCTTCGATCACCCCTCCACTTT. It translates to CASSSTDRLRSPLHF.

V is TRBV3-1 (or the pseudogene TRBV3-2) and J is TRBJ1-2, with 10 nucleotides matching TRBD1. V dropped 4 bases and J dropped 8; count of bases not matched to a gene: 7. Germline CDR1 LGHDT, CDR2 YNNKEL (reference sequence). The CDR3 length is 14 residues. In DNA, the CDR3 is TGTGCCAGCAGCCCCAGACAGGGGGCGAAGGGCTACACCTTC. Translated, it gives CASSPRQGAKGYTF.

The rearrangement joins TRBV28 to TRBJ2-3; TRBD2 matches at 9 bases. The CDR3 is made up of 15 amino acids. V lost 7 bases, J lost 0 bases, and 5 bases stayed unmatched. Germline V gene lookup returns CDR1 MDHEN and CDR2 SYDVKM. The CDR3 region is CASTITSGSTDTQYF. For the CDR3, the DNA is TGTGCCAGCACCATCACTAGCGGGAGCACAGATACGCAGTATTTT. The full variable domain, with the rest looked up from reference TRBV28 and TRBJ2-3, is DVKVTQSSRYLVKRTGEKVFLECVQDMDHENMFWYRQDPGLGLRLIYFSYDVKMKEKGDIPEGYSVSREKKERFSLILESASTNQTSMYLCASTITSGSTDTQYFGPGTRLTVL.

The chain has TRBV2 and TRBJ2-2; D not certain. This CDR3 has 14 residues. CDR1 is SNHLY, CDR2 FYNNEI, per germline. V was trimmed by 6 bases and J by 3 bases, leaving 11 bases between them. DNA of the CDR3: TGTGCCAGCAGCAATGGGTGGGACACCGGGGAGCTGTTTTTT. Translating it yields CASSNGWDTGELFF.

This chain joins TRBV11-2 and TRBJ1-4; maybe TRBD1 (5 bases). Between the trimmed V and J ends, which lost 2 bases and 8 bases, there was a span of 15 bases. CDR3 size: 15 residues. Germline V lookup: CDR1 SGHAT, CDR2 FQNNGV. The CDR3 nucleotides read TGTGCCAGCAGCTTAAGGGGACGGACCCTAGAAAAACTGTTTTTT. This gives the protein CASSLRGRTLEKLFF. Based on the CDR3 plus reference TRBV11-2 and TRBJ1-4, the full variable domain is EAGVAQSPRYKIIEKRQSVAFWCNPISGHATLYWYQQILGQGPKLLIQFQNNGVVDDSQLPKDRFSAERLKGVDSTLKIQPAKLEDSAVYLCASSLRGRTLEKLFFGSGTQLSVL.

This sequence joins TRBV5-1 and TRBJ2-2; 12 nucleotides agree with TRBD1. From germline, CDR1 is SGHRS and CDR2 YFSETQ. With V trimmed by 4 bases and J by 6 bases, 7 bases remained unmatched. The CDR3 length is 16 residues. Here the CDR3 DNA reads TGCGCCAGCAGCCCTTCCCGGGACAGGGGGCCCGGGGAGCTGTTTTTT. This sequence encodes CASSPSRDRGPGELFF.

The V gene is TRBV5-6, the J gene TRBJ1-4, with 7 bases aligning to TRBD1. Germline V gives CDR1 SGHDT, CDR2 YYEEEE. The V gene end was trimmed by 5 bases and the J gene end by 8 bases; junction bases not matched to a gene: 9. This CDR3 spans 14 amino acids. The CDR3 loop reads CASSPGQVVEKLFF. The CDR3, as DNA: TGTGCCAGCAGTCCCGGACAGGTAGTGGAAAAACTGTTTTTT.

The table lists this clone with a count of one. The chain joins TRBV7-2 to TRBJ2-1, with 8 nucleotides matching TRBD2. Germline V gene data show CDR1 as SGHTA and CDR2 as FQGNSA. V lost 4 bases, J lost 14 bases, and 13 bases stayed unmatched. CDR3 length: 14 residues. The CDR3 here is CASSSGGTSFPKFF. The CDR3 DNA reads as TGTGCCAGCAGCTCGGGAGGGACTAGTTTCCCTAAGTTCTTC.

The gene calls are TRBV4-1 and TRBJ2-3, with D perhaps matching TRBD2 (5 bases). V lost 4 bases and J lost 6, with 14 bases in between. Germline V lookup: CDR1 MGHRA, CDR2 YSYEKL. This CDR3 is built from 14 residues. In DNA form, the CDR3 reads TGCGCCAGCAGCCCGAGCGGAGTCCGGGATACGCAGTATTTT. This sequence encodes CASSPSGVRDTQYF.

This chain links TRBV11-2 with TRBJ1-2, with D unclear. The V end lost 3 bases, the J end lost 8 bases, and 19 bases lay between the germline ends. The CDR3 sequence is 15 residues long. The V gene's germline CDR1 is SGHAT and CDR2 FQNNGV. This CDR3 is CASSFLTQSPKGYTF. The CDR3 nucleotides read TGTGCCAGCAGCTTCTTGACGCAGTCACCCAAAGGCTACACCTTC.